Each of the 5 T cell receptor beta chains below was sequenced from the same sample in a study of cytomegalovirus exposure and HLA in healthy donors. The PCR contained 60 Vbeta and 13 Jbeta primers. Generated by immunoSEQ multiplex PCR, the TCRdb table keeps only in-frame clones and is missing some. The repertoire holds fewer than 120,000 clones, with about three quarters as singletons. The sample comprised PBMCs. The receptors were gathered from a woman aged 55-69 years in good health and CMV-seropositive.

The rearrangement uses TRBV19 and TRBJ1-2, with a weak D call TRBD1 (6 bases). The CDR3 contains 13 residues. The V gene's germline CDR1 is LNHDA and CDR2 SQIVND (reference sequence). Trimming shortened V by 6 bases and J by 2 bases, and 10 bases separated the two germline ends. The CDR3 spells CASSTGFNYGYTF. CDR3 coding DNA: TGTGCCAGTAGCACAGGGTTCAACTATGGCTACACCTTC.

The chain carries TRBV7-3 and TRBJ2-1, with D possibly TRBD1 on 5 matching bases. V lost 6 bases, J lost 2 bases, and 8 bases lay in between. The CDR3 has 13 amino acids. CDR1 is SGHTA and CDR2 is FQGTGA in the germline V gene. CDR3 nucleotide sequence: TGTGCCAGCAGTAGGGGCCCCTACAATGAGCAGTTCTTC. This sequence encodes CASSRGPYNEQFF. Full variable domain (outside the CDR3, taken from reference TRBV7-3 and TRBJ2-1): GAGVSQTPSNKVTEKGKYVELRCDPISGHTALYWYRQSLGQGPEFLIYFQGTGAADDSGLPNDRFFAVRPEGSVSTLKIQRTERGDSAVYLCASSRGPYNEQFFGPGTRLTVL.

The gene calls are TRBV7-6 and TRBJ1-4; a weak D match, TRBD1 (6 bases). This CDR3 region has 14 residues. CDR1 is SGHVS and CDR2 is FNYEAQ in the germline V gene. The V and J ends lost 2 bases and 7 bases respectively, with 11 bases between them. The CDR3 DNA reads TGTGCCAGCAGCTTACTGGGGGCGGGTGAAAAACTGTTTTTT. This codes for CASSLLGAGEKLFF.

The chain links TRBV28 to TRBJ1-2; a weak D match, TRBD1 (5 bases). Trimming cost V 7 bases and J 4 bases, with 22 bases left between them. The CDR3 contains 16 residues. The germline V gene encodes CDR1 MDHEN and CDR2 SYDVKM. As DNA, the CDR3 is TGTGCCAGCATTTCGGGGGGGGAACAGTTGATCTATGGCTACACCTTC. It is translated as CASISGGEQLIYGYTF.

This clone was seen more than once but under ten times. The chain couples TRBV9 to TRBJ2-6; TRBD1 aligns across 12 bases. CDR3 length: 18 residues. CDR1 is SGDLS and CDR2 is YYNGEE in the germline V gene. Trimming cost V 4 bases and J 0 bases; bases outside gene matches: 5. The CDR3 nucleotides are TGTGCCAGCAGCCCCCGGGGACAGGGGGCCTCTGGGGCCAACGTCCTGACTTTC. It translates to CASSPRGQGASGANVLTF.